The 24 T cell receptor beta chains in this list originate from one sample, sequenced in a study of shared clonotypes between healthy human individuals. CD45RO-negative, CCR7-positively selected cells formed the naive CD8 fraction, excluding terminally differentiated effector memory CD45RA+ cells. The method was immunoSEQ multiplex PCR; TCRdb's version includes in-frame clones alone and lacks a portion of them. The sample records around 560,000 clones, 95% being singletons. The sample was naive CD8+ T cells sorted from blood. These receptors originate from a woman in her thirties in good health.

The J gene is TRBJ1-1, the V gene TRBV27; D may be TRBD1 (6 bases). CDR1 MNHEY and CDR2 SMNVEV come from the germline V gene (reference sequence). The V end lost 3 bases, the J end lost 5 bases, and 13 bases lay between the germline ends. The CDR3 spans 14 residues. The CDR3 nucleotides are TGTGCCAGCAGTTTCGGGGGGCTATTTACTGAAGCTTTCTTT. Amino acids: CASSFGGLFTEAFF.

The chain is built from TRBV27 and TRBJ2-7; D is possibly TRBD2 (5 bases). Germline V lookup: CDR1 MNHEY, CDR2 SMNVEV (reference sequence). Between the trimmed V and J ends, which lost 3 bases and 0 bases, there was a span of 12 bases. The CDR3 length is 15 residues. Here the CDR3 DNA reads TGTGCCAGCAGTTTGAGAGAGGCGGGCTCCTACGAGCAGTACTTC. It is translated as CASSLREAGSYEQYF.

Concerning this clone itself: This CDR3 is also generated by other DNA sequences in the sample. The gene calls are TRBV27 and TRBJ2-3, with 11 bases fitting TRBD2. Germline CDR1 is MNHEY and CDR2 is SMNVEV (reference sequence). The CDR3 totals 15 residues. V dropped 2 bases and J dropped 3; count of bases not matched to a gene: 1. CDR3 bases: TGTGCCAGCAGTTTACTAGCGGGAGGAACAGATACGCAGTATTTT. It is translated as CASSLLAGGTDTQYF.

V and J are TRBV4-2 and TRBJ2-7, with TRBD2 matching 7 bases. This CDR3 contains 18 residues. Germline V lookup: CDR1 LGHNA, CDR2 YNFKEQ. Trimming removed 0 bases from V and 4 bases from J; junction bases left unmatched: 15. DNA of the CDR3: TGTGCCAGCAGCCAAGAGATCATCTTCGGTAGCGGGCGATACGAGCAGTACTTC. The encoded protein is CASSQEIIFGSGRYEQYF.

The rearrangement joins TRBV30 to TRBJ1-2, with no clear D. Germline V gene lookup returns CDR1 GTSNPN and CDR2 SVGIG (reference sequence). Between the trimmed V and J ends, which lost 1 base and 0 bases, there was a span of 9 bases. This CDR3 spans 14 amino acids. In DNA, the CDR3 is TGTGCCTGGAGTGGGCCGGGCCCTAACTATGGCTACACCTTC. Protein: CAWSGPGPNYGYTF.

V is TRBV28 and J is TRBJ2-7; D is perhaps TRBD1 or TRBD2 (5 bases each). This CDR3 is 14 amino acids long. CDR1 is MDHEN, CDR2 SYDVKM, per germline. Trimming pared 5 bases from V and 2 bases from J, leaving 13 bases between. This CDR3 reads CASSGAGTTYEQYF. The DNA of the CDR3 is TGTGCCAGCAGTGGGGCAGGGACCACCTACGAGCAGTACTTC.

The gene calls are TRBV4-1 and TRBJ2-1; unclear D gene. The CDR3 has 13 residues. V was clipped by 1 base and J by 5 bases, with 6 bases between them. Germline-derived CDR1 and CDR2 are MGHRA and YSYEKL. The CDR3 region is CASSQVRDNEQFF. The CDR3 DNA sequence: TGCGCCAGCAGCCAAGTTAGAGACAATGAGCAGTTCTTC.

As for this clone: The junction does not match germline at one end; this may be a read error. The chain is built from TRBV20-1 and TRBJ2-7; D is undetermined. CDR3 length: 11 residues. From germline, CDR1 is DFQATT and CDR2 SNEGSKA (reference sequence). CDR3 residues: CSARKAYEQYF. In DNA, the CDR3 is TGCAGTGCTAGAAAGGCCTATGAGCAGTACTTC.

The chain links TRBV6-4 to TRBJ2-2; either TRBD1 or TRBD2 may fit D (5 bases each). This CDR3 comprises 16 residues. With 4 bases removed from V and 1 base from J, the gap between germline ends came to 13 bases. Germline V gene data show CDR1 as MRHNA and CDR2 as SNTAGT. CDR3 in amino acids: CASSGIGTENTGELFF. CDR3 sequence (DNA): TGTGCCAGCAGTGGGATAGGGACGGAGAACACCGGGGAGCTGTTTTTT.

This clone was counted once. This chain connects TRBV19 to TRBJ1-2; D is unclear. The V end lost 4 bases, the J end lost 0 bases, and 12 bases lay between the germline ends. From germline, CDR1 is LNHDA and CDR2 SQIVND (reference sequence). This CDR3 spans 15 amino acids. As DNA, the CDR3 is TGTGCCAGTAGTAGACAACAGCAACCTAACTATGGCTACACCTTC. It is translated as CASSRQQQPNYGYTF.

This chain joins TRBV5-1 and TRBJ2-1; 14 bases fit TRBD2. Germline CDR1 SGHRS, CDR2 YFSETQ. Trimming at V came to 0 bases and at J to 2 bases, leaving 1 base not matched to a gene. The CDR3 has 17 amino acids. Here the CDR3 reads CASSLGTSGGTYNEQFF. In DNA, the CDR3 is TGCGCCAGCAGCTTGGGGACTAGCGGGGGGACCTACAATGAGCAGTTCTTC.

The chain carries TRBV5-5 and TRBJ2-7, with D possibly being TRBD1 (5 bases). The CDR3 is 12 residues long. The V and J ends lost 4 bases and 4 bases respectively, with 9 bases between them. Germline V gene data show CDR1 as SGHKS and CDR2 as YYEKEE (reference sequence). The chain's CDR3 is CASSDSRYEQYF. In DNA, the CDR3 is TGTGCCAGCAGCGACAGTAGGTACGAGCAGTACTTC.

The rearrangement links TRBV7-8 to TRBJ2-1; D possibly corresponds to TRBD1 (6 bases). Germline-derived CDR1 and CDR2 are SGHVS and FQNEAQ. V lost 10 bases and J lost 1, with 17 bases in between. The CDR3 runs to 15 residues. This chain's CDR3 is CATVRDTGSYNEQFF. The CDR3 coding sequence is TGTGCCACCGTCCGGGACACCGGGTCCTACAATGAGCAGTTCTTC.

The chain joins TRBV6-6 to TRBJ1-2, with no clear D. This CDR3 has 11 residues. V was shortened by 6 bases and J by 8 bases, with 10 bases between the two germline ends. CDR1 and CDR2 (germline): MNHNY, SVGAGI (reference sequence). CDR3 sequence: CASSDMWGYTF. The CDR3 DNA reads as TGTGCCAGCAGCGACATGTGGGGCTACACCTTC.

V usage is TRBV5-4 and J usage is TRBJ2-7; D not certain. Germline lookup yields CDR1 SGHNT and CDR2 YYREEE (reference sequence). The V and J ends lost 4 bases and 5 bases respectively, with 19 bases between them. The CDR3 totals 15 residues. CDR3 in amino acids: CASSPGWDVLDEQYF. The DNA of the CDR3 is TGTGCCAGCAGCCCGGGCTGGGATGTTCTAGACGAGCAGTACTTC. The entire variable domain, with the rest obtained from reference TRBV5-4 and TRBJ2-7, is as follows: ETGVTQSPTHLIKTRGQQVTLRCSSQSGHNTVSWYQQALGQGPQFIFQYYREEENGRGNFPPRFSGLQFPNYSSELNVNALELDDSALYLCASSPGWDVLDEQYFGPGTRLTVT.

This chain joins TRBV4-1 and TRBJ2-3; TRBD2 matches 7 bases. With V trimmed by 2 bases and J by 0 bases, 2 bases remained unmatched. Per the germline V gene, CDR1 is MGHRA and CDR2 is YSYEKL. The CDR3 is 15 residues long. For the CDR3, the DNA is TGCGCCAGCAGCCAAATAGCGGGCAGCACAGATACGCAGTATTTT. Protein: CASSQIAGSTDTQYF.

V gene TRBV13 combines with J gene TRBJ2-7; 12 positions match TRBD2. This CDR3 is built from 16 residues. V lost 0 bases, J lost 4 bases, and 4 bases stayed unmatched. Germline CDR1 and CDR2: PRHDT and FYEKMQ (reference sequence). The CDR3 sequence is CASSLGLAGGGYEQYF. CDR3 sequence (DNA): TGTGCCAGCAGCTTAGGACTAGCGGGAGGTGGGTACGAGCAGTACTTC. The entire variable domain, with the rest obtained from reference TRBV13 and TRBJ2-7, is as follows: AAGVIQSPRHLIKEKRETATLKCYPIPRHDTVYWYQQGPGQDPQFLISFYEKMQSDKGSIPDRFSAQQFSDYHSELNMSSLELGDSALYFCASSLGLAGGGYEQYFGPGTRLTVT.

Only one count was recorded for this clone. The chain links TRBV5-1 to TRBJ2-1, with TRBD2 matching over 13 bases. J lost 3 bases, V lost 5 bases, and 8 bases had no gene match. CDR3 size: 17 residues. CDR1 is SGHRS, CDR2 YFSETQ, per germline. The CDR3 loop reads CASRTSGRLGVYNEQFF. CDR3 nucleotide sequence: TGCGCCAGCAGGACTAGCGGGAGGTTGGGAGTCTACAATGAGCAGTTCTTC. Complete variable domain (other parts from reference TRBV5-1 and TRBJ2-1): KAGVTQTPRYLIKTRGQQVTLSCSPISGHRSVSWYQQTPGQGLQFLFEYFSETQRNKGNFPGRFSGRQFSNSRSEMNVSTLELGDSALYLCASRTSGRLGVYNEQFFGPGTRLTVL.

This chain uses TRBV5-6 with TRBJ1-4; tentatively, D is TRBD1 (5 bases). CDR3 size: 16 residues. With 2 bases removed from V and 2 bases from J, the gap between germline ends came to 13 bases. Germline CDR1 SGHDT, CDR2 YYEEEE. The CDR3 loop reads CASSFGARSTNEKLFF. The DNA of the CDR3 is TGTGCCAGCAGCTTCGGGGCCCGGTCTACTAATGAAAAACTGTTTTTT. The full variable domain, rest sourced from reference TRBV5-6 and TRBJ1-4, is DAGVTQSPTHLIKTRGQQVTLRCSPKSGHDTVSWYQQALGQGPQFIFQYYEEEERQRGNFPDRFSGHQFPNYSSELNVNALLLGDSALYLCASSFGARSTNEKLFFGSGTQLSVL.

The rearrangement links TRBV19 to TRBJ2-5; D remains unclear. This CDR3 is built from 15 residues. V lost 5 bases, J lost 5 bases, and 18 bases lay in between. CDR1 is LNHDA, CDR2 SQIVND, per germline (reference sequence). CDR3 region: CASSVDQRLGETQYF. In nucleotides, the CDR3 is TGTGCCAGTAGTGTTGACCAGCGTCTGGGGGAGACCCAGTACTTC. Looking up the rest from reference TRBV19 and TRBJ2-5 gives the full variable domain: DGGITQSPKYLFRKEGQNVTLSCEQNLNHDAMYWYRQDPGQGLRLIYYSQIVNDFQKGDIAEGYSVSREKKESFPLTVTSAQKNPTAFYLCASSVDQRLGETQYFGPGTRLLVL.

The CDR3 DNA is TGCGCCAGCAGTGACAGTGCAACTAATGAAAAACTGTTTTTT. Protein: CASSDSATNEKLFF. This rearrangement joins TRBV10-1 to TRBJ1-4; no firm D call. The V gene lost 3 bases and the J gene lost 0 bases, with 5 bases spanning the gap. Germline loops: CDR1 WNHNN, CDR2 SYGVQD (reference sequence). The CDR3 length is 14 residues.

The V gene is TRBV11-2, the J gene TRBJ2-2; D remains ambiguous. The germline gives CDR1 SGHAT, CDR2 FQNNGV. The CDR3 length is 12 residues. V was pared by 5 bases and J by 4 bases, with 5 bases between. The CDR3 region is CASSPGTGELFF. CDR3 sequence (DNA): TGTGCCAGCAGCCCGGGCACCGGGGAGCTGTTTTTT.

The rearrangement joins TRBV6-5 to TRBJ2-1; D is possibly TRBD1 or TRBD2 (5 bases each). Germline values: CDR1 MNHEY, CDR2 SVGAGI. CDR3 length: 15 residues. The ends were cut back, 4 bases at V and 7 bases at J, with 17 bases in the middle. The CDR3 DNA sequence: TGTGCCAGCAGTTCCCTCGATCTGGGGGTGAATGAGCAGTTCTTC. Residues: CASSSLDLGVNEQFF.

The chain joins TRBV28 to TRBJ1-1, with 8 nucleotides matching TRBD1. This CDR3 is built from 15 residues. Germline CDR1 and CDR2: MDHEN and SYDVKM. J lost 1 base, V lost 2 bases, and 3 bases had no gene match. CDR3 in DNA: TGTGCCAGCAGTTTACCAGGGGGCGAGAACACTGAAGCTTTCTTT. This codes for CASSLPGGENTEAFF.